This T cell receptor beta chain emerged from a study of cytomegalovirus exposure and HLA in healthy donors. As for the study in general: Earlier, approximately 190 million T cells were analyzed, and 95 million to 140 million unique TCR beta sequences were found among them.

CDR1 and CDR2 from the germline V gene are SGHNT and YYREEE (reference sequence). The CDR3 loop spans 16 amino acids. With 0 bases removed from V and 1 base from J, the gap between germline ends came to 13 bases. Study results and limitations: In a later analysis, the majority of CMV-associated beta chains seemingly showed HLA restriction.

Regarding this clone: Its target is unknown.

PCR employed 60 Vbeta and 13 Jbeta primers. Sequencing used immunoSEQ multiplex PCR; TCRdb keeps in-frame clones, though not all of them. Its table records approximately 190,000 clones. Material: PBMCs. The chain uses TRBV5-4 and TRBJ1-2; a possible D gene is TRBD1 (5 bases). This clonotype was obtained from a boy aged 5-17 years in good health and CMV-seronegative. The CDR3 sequence is CASSLGPDTYNYGYTF. In DNA, the CDR3 is TGTGCCAGCAGCTTGGGACCGGACACTTATAACTATGGCTACACCTTC.